The 10 T cell receptor beta chains presented below share a single source sample, sequenced in a study of blood T cells in healthy people across ages. Alongside a J-beta primer mix, a sample-barcoded 5' primer served in a second PCR lasting about 7 to 11 cycles. TCRdb called the 5' RACE reads again in MiXCR, with one record for every CDR3 protein. The sample gives approximately 810,000 distinct CDR3 sequences, 25% to 30% of which show up once; roughly a sixth is in the top ten. The sequencing sample was made of blood. The receptors come from an elderly woman in good health.

With regard to this clonotype: Germline is not matched at one junction end, which may reflect a read error. The chain employs TRBV12-3 or TRBV12-4 and TRBJ1-1, with D perhaps matching TRBD1 (5 bases). The CDR3 contains 13 residues. The CDR3 DNA follows: TGTGTCAGCAGTTTAGGTGCAGGGATGGGAGCTTTCTTT. Translated: CVSSLGAGMGAFF.

The table lists this clonotype with many counts. The chain carries TRBV4-3 and TRBJ2-3; D is perhaps TRBD2 (6 bases). CDR3 length equals 17 residues. The germline V and J ends were trimmed by 1 base and 5 bases, with 19 bases remaining between them. CDR1 is LGHNA and CDR2 is YSLEER in the germline V gene. The CDR3 region has the DNA TGCGCCAGCAGCCAAGGGCACGGGGCGGGGAAGTTAGATACGCAGTATTTT. It yields the protein CASSQGHGAGKLDTQYF.

This chain uses TRBV27 with TRBJ2-3, with 15 bases aligning to TRBD2. This CDR3 has 21 amino acids. The germline V gene encodes CDR1 MNHEY and CDR2 SMNVEV (reference sequence). The V gene end was trimmed by 2 bases and the J gene end by 2 bases; junction bases not matched to a gene: 14. CDR3 nucleotide sequence: TGTGCCAGCAGTTTAACCCCGGGACTAGCGGGGGGCCGCTCTTACACAGATACGCAGTATTTT. It specifies CASSLTPGLAGGRSYTDTQYF.

The V call is TRBV7-8, the J call TRBJ2-7; 9 bases are shared with TRBD1. The CDR3 totals 15 residues. The germline V gene encodes CDR1 SGHVS and CDR2 FQNEAQ. V dropped 3 bases and J dropped 3; count of bases not matched to a gene: 6. The CDR3 region is CASSFPPTGGYEQYF. The CDR3, as DNA: TGTGCCAGCAGCTTTCCGCCGACAGGGGGCTACGAGCAGTACTTC.

This chain links TRBV5-8 with TRBJ2-7; 7 nucleotides align to TRBD1. In germline, CDR1 is SGHTS, CDR2 YDEGEE. CDR3 length equals 14 residues. The V gene end was trimmed by 5 bases and the J gene end by 5 bases; junction bases not matched to a gene: 10. CDR3 coding DNA: TGTGCCAGCAGTTCCGACAGGGACGAAAACGAGCAGTACTTC. It encodes CASSSDRDENEQYF.

In this sample, this clonotype turned up many times. This chain joins TRBV18 and TRBJ1-2, with a tentative D call TRBD1 (6 bases). This CDR3 spans 18 amino acids. V was shortened by 3 bases and J by 0 bases, with 20 bases between the two germline ends. Looked up from germline, CDR1 is KGHSH and CDR2 is LQKENI. The CDR3 protein is CASSPPGRGGPANYGYTF. CDR3 nucleotide sequence: TGTGCCAGCTCACCCCCCGGCCGGGGGGGGCCAGCTAACTATGGCTACACCTTC.

The chain employs TRBV3-1 and TRBJ1-4; D is ambiguous. V lost 5 bases to trimming and J lost 2 bases, with 15 bases between them. The CDR3 has 16 amino acids. From germline, CDR1 is LGHDT and CDR2 YNNKEL (reference sequence). The CDR3 sequence is CASSGMDWGTNEKLFF. As DNA, the CDR3 is TGTGCCAGCAGCGGGATGGACTGGGGTACTAATGAAAAACTGTTTTTT. Supplemented by reference TRBV3-1 and TRBJ1-4, the full variable domain reads DTAVSQTPKYLVTQMGNDKSIKCEQNLGHDTMYWYKQDSKKFLKIMFSYNNKELIINETVPNRFSPKSPDKAHLNLHINSLELGDSAVYFCASSGMDWGTNEKLFFGSGTQLSVL.

The table lists this clonotype with a few counts. V is TRBV3-1 and J is TRBJ2-1; no firm D call. The DNA matches TRBJ2-7 better at its end, which makes the J call doubtful. Looked up from germline, CDR1 is LGHDT and CDR2 is YNNKEL (reference sequence). This CDR3 spans 17 amino acids. The CDR3 protein is CASSPLLGKSSYNEQYF. CDR3 DNA sequence: TGTGCCAGCAGCCCCCTCTTGGGGAAAAGCTCCTACAATGAGCAGTACTTC.

The V call is TRBV6-6, the J call TRBJ1-6; D is undetermined. The CDR3 contains 14 residues. V lost 6 bases to trimming and J lost 8 bases, with 14 bases between them. Germline CDR1 and CDR2: MNHNY and SVGAGI (reference sequence). The CDR3 DNA reads as TGTGCCAGCAGCTCTTCGACGGATTATTCACCCCTCCACTTT. The encoded protein is CASSSSTDYSPLHF.

This clonotype was seen many times. The rearrangement joins TRBV2 to TRBJ2-5, with D perhaps being TRBD1 or TRBD2 (6 bases each). Trimming took 5 bases from V and 2 from J, leaving 15 bases between them. This CDR3 has 15 amino acids. CDR1 and CDR2 from the germline V gene are SNHLY and FYNNEI. The CDR3 DNA reads TGTGCCAGCAGTCCGGGGGCCCTTAGGCAAGAGACCCAGTACTTC. Translated, it gives CASSPGALRQETQYF.